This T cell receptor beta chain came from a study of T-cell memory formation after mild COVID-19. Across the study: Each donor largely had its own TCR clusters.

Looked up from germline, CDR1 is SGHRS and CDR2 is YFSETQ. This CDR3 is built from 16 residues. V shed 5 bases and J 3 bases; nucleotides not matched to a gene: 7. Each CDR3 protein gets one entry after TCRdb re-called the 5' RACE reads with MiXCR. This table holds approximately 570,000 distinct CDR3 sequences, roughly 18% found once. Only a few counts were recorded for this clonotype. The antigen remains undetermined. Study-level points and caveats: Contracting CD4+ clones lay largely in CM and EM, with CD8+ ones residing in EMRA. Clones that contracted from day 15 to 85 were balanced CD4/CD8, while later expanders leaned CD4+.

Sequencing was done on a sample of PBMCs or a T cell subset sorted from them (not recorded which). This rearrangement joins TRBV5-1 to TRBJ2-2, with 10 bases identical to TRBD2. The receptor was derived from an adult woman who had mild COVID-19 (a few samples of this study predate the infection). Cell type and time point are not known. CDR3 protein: CASSSGTSAYTGELFF. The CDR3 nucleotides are TGCGCCAGCAGTTCCGGGACTAGCGCTTACACCGGGGAGCTGTTTTTT.